The next 19 T cell receptor beta chains were all read from a single sample in a study of T-cell memory formation after mild COVID-19. TCRdb independently ran MiXCR on the 5' RACE reads; one entry per CDR3 protein. The table shows under 300,000 distinct CDR3 sequences, with roughly 15% occurring only once. The specimen sequenced was PBMCs or a T cell subset sorted from them (not recorded which). These receptors were collected from a man between 18 and 29 years old who had mild COVID-19 (a few samples of this study predate the infection). Cell type and time point are not known.

The chain joins TRBV7-3 to TRBJ2-3; 7 bases are shared with TRBD1. CDR1 and CDR2 (germline): SGHTA, FQGTGA. This CDR3 contains 15 residues. V gave up 5 bases and J gave up 3 bases; unmatched junction bases: 8. CDR3 loop: CASSQTGQLTDTQYF. The CDR3, as DNA: TGTGCCAGCAGCCAGACGGGACAGTTAACAGATACGCAGTATTTT.

The J gene is TRBJ2-3, the V gene TRBV19; TRBD2 agrees at 8 bases. Germline-derived CDR1 and CDR2 are LNHDA and SQIVND (reference sequence). The CDR3 is 15 residues long. The CDR3 sequence: CASSSAGEVADTQYF. The CDR3 coding sequence is TGTGCTTCCAGTTCAGCGGGAGAGGTAGCGGATACGCAGTATTTT. Full variable domain (rest looked up from reference TRBV19 and TRBJ2-3): DGGITQSPKYLFRKEGQNVTLSCEQNLNHDAMYWYRQDPGQGLRLIYYSQIVNDFQKGDIAEGYSVSREKKESFPLTVTSAQKNPTAFYLCASSSAGEVADTQYFGPGTRLTVL.

The V gene is TRBV4-3, the J gene TRBJ1-2, with 7 bases matching TRBD1. Germline loops: CDR1 LGHNA, CDR2 YSLEER. J gave up 8 bases and V 4 bases, and 7 bases lay outside the gene matches. The CDR3 length is 13 residues. As DNA, the CDR3 is TGCGCCAGCAGCCGTGAGGGGGCGCAAGGCTACACCTTC. This encodes CASSREGAQGYTF.

J is TRBJ1-5 and V is TRBV6-2 or TRBV6-3; possibly TRBD1 for D (5 bases). Trimming cost V 7 bases and J 3 bases, with 10 bases left between them. Germline V CDR1 and CDR2: MNHEY, SVGEGT. There are 13 residues in the CDR3. The DNA of the CDR3 is TGTGCCAGCAAGGGAGGGGACAATCAGCCCCAGCATTTT. It is translated as CASKGGDNQPQHF.

This clonotype was detected a few times. The chain joins TRBV21-1 to TRBJ2-3; the tabulated D call, TRBD2, remains unverified against the DNA. TRBV21-1 is a listed pseudogene. The CDR3 runs 18 residues. The CDR3 spells CASSQSGTSGGAADTQYF. The CDR3 DNA reads as TGTGCCAGCAGCCAATCGGGGACTAGCGGGGGGGCGGCAGATACGCAGTATTTT.

The rearrangement joins TRBV18 to TRBJ2-1; 10 nucleotides line up with TRBD2. Germline-derived CDR1 and CDR2 are KGHSH and LQKENI. V shed 5 bases, J shed 0 bases, and the junction held 10 bases outside the gene matches. CDR3 size: 18 residues. The CDR3 DNA is TGTGCCAGCTCAGGCCCGGCTAGCGGGGGAAGCTCCTACAATGAGCAGTTCTTC. Its protein is CASSGPASGGSSYNEQFF.

V and J are TRBV6-5 and TRBJ2-7; the match to TRBD2 covers 14 bases. Looked up from germline, CDR1 is MNHEY and CDR2 is SVGAGI. The CDR3 runs 20 residues. The junction had 18 bases not matched to a gene; V was cut back by 6 bases and J by 2 bases. Here the CDR3 reads CASSKRTTSGGERGPYEQYF. CDR3 nucleotide sequence: TGTGCCAGCAGCAAGAGGACGACTAGCGGGGGGGAACGCGGACCCTACGAGCAGTACTTC.

This clonotype was counted between two and nine times. The V gene is TRBV9, the J gene TRBJ2-7; TRBD1 agrees at 7 bases. Germline CDR1 and CDR2: SGDLS and YYNGEE. V gave up 3 bases and J gave up 2 bases; unmatched junction bases: 8. The CDR3 has 15 amino acids. The CDR3 DNA is TGTGCCAGCAGCGCGAGCCCTCAGGGGGCCTACGAGCAGTACTTC. Protein product: CASSASPQGAYEQYF.

The chain carries TRBV12-3 or TRBV12-4 and TRBJ2-1, with D possibly matching TRBD2 (7 bases). CDR3 length: 16 residues. Trimming shortened V by 2 bases and J by 5 bases, and 16 bases separated the two germline ends. The CDR3 DNA reads as TGTGCCAGCAGTTTACAAGGGGGGGCATACCACAATGAGCAGTTCTTC. Encoded protein: CASSLQGGAYHNEQFF.

This clonotype was observed at least ten times. J is TRBJ2-1 and V is TRBV29-1; 11 nucleotides align to TRBD2. Trimming cost V 7 bases and J 8 bases; bases outside gene matches: 10. This CDR3 spans 14 amino acids. The germline gives CDR1 SQVTM, CDR2 ANQGSEA. This CDR3 is CSASGTSGTYEQFF. The DNA of the CDR3 is TGCAGCGCCTCAGGGACTAGCGGAACGTATGAGCAGTTCTTC.

This clonotype appeared a few times. The V call is TRBV6-5, the J call TRBJ1-2; D unresolved. V lost 6 bases and J lost 8, with 13 bases in between. Germline V gene data show CDR1 as MNHEY and CDR2 as SVGAGI. This CDR3 spans 12 amino acids. The CDR3 coding sequence is TGTGCCAGCAGCGCCCTTGTAGGGGGCTACACCTTC. Protein sequence: CASSALVGGYTF.

This clonotype appeared a single time. The rearrangement links TRBV6-1 to TRBJ1-2; possible D gene TRBD1, 5 bases. Germline V gene data show CDR1 as MNHNS and CDR2 as SASEGT. The V gene lost 1 base and the J gene lost 3 bases, with 15 bases spanning the gap. The CDR3 is 16 amino acids. Written as DNA, the CDR3 is TGTGCCAGCAGTGAAGAAGGGGCAGGCCGGCACTATGGCTACACCTTC. Its translation is CASSEEGAGRHYGYTF.

This clonotype has only one observation. Compared with germline, one end of the junction differs, possibly owing to a read error. This chain connects TRBV11-2 to TRBJ1-1; TRBD1 matches 11 bases. The germline gives CDR1 SGHAT, CDR2 FQNNGV. The CDR3 runs 11 residues. Here the CDR3 reads CASSLGGQGGF. Here the CDR3 DNA reads TGTGCCAGCAGCTTGGGGGGACAGGGGGGCTTT.

This clonotype was seen more than once but under ten times. The chain recombines TRBV14 with TRBJ2-5; TRBD2 matches at 8 bases. Germline values: CDR1 SGHDN, CDR2 FVKESK. The V gene end was trimmed by 1 base and the J gene end by 5 bases; junction bases not matched to a gene: 9. This CDR3 spans 16 amino acids. DNA for the CDR3: TGTGCCAGCAGCCAAGTCATCGCGGGGGGTCCCGAGACCCAGTACTTC. Protein product: CASSQVIAGGPETQYF.

This CDR3 reads CATSDFRQGGEQFF. CDR3 coding DNA: TGTGCCACCAGTGATTTCCGACAGGGAGGGGAGCAGTTCTTC. The V and J genes are TRBV24-1 and TRBJ2-1, with D perhaps assigned TRBD1 or TRBD2 (7 bases each). The CDR3 has 14 residues. CDR1 is KGHDR and CDR2 is SFDVKD in the germline V gene. V lost 1 base to trimming and J lost 10 bases, with 13 bases between them.

The sample holds a few counts of this clonotype. The CDR3 DNA is TGTGCCAGCAGCTTAGTAGGGAGGCCCCAGCATTTT. Its translation is CASSLVGRPQHF. V is TRBV7-2 and J is TRBJ1-5; D not certain. The CDR3 sequence is 12 residues long. The germline V gene has CDR1 SGHTA and CDR2 FQGNSA. V lost 1 base and J 9 bases, leaving 7 bases between the germline ends.

This clonotype was observed a handful of times. The chain couples TRBV29-1 to TRBJ2-5; D call uncertain. V dropped 3 bases and J dropped 5 bases, with 13 bases sitting between them. The germline V gene has CDR1 SQVTM and CDR2 ANQGSEA. The CDR3 runs to 13 residues. In DNA form, the CDR3 reads TGCAGCGTTGATATCATAGGGCTGGAGACCCAGTACTTC. Translated: CSVDIIGLETQYF.

CDR3 DNA sequence: TGCGCCAGCAGCCAGACGGACAGGGTTCATGGCTACACCTTC. Translated, it gives CASSQTDRVHGYTF. The genes are TRBV4-1 and TRBJ1-2; 8 nucleotides match TRBD1. This CDR3 comprises 14 residues. With V trimmed by 3 bases and J by 6 bases, 6 bases remained unmatched. Germline-derived CDR1 and CDR2 are MGHRA and YSYEKL.

This clonotype has more than one count but fewer than ten. The chain uses TRBV2 and TRBJ2-1, with D perhaps TRBD2 (6 bases). V was trimmed by 7 bases and J by 8 bases, leaving 18 bases between them. This CDR3 is 14 amino acids long. The germline gives CDR1 SNHLY, CDR2 FYNNEI. The CDR3 spells CASKASEIRDEQFF. The CDR3, as DNA: TGTGCCAGCAAGGCTAGCGAGATAAGGGATGAGCAGTTCTTC.